The 21 T cell receptor beta chains in this list originate from one sample, sequenced in a study of T cell repertoires in cytomegalovirus infection. TCRdb recomputed calls from the reads with MiXCR, one row per CDR3 protein. The sample comprises 95,000 to 120,000 distinct CDR3 sequences, 30% to 35% of which are singletons, and around two fifths rests with the top ten. These receptors' targets are unknown. Specimen: CD8+ T cells from cultured PBMCs, collected from culture after CMV antigen stimulation. The receptors here all came from a human donor in good health (CMV status not recorded). Some clones in this sample may be carry-over from other donors' samples.

V and J are TRBV10-3 and TRBJ1-1; the D is unclear. V gave up 11 bases and J gave up 0 bases, with 7 bases separating them. The CDR3 contains 11 residues. The germline V gene encodes CDR1 ENHRY and CDR2 SYGVKD. The CDR3 protein is CAVSMNTEAFF. The CDR3 region has the DNA TGTGCCGTTTCGATGAACACTGAAGCTTTCTTT.

The gene calls are TRBV7-9 and TRBJ2-4; tentative D call: TRBD2 (7 bases). The CDR3 spans 14 residues. V was pared by 5 bases and J by 7 bases, with 15 bases between. Germline V gene data show CDR1 as SEHNR and CDR2 as FQNEAQ (reference sequence). The CDR3 region is CASSQRPGGNIQYF. The CDR3 DNA follows: TGTGCCAGCAGCCAAAGGCCGGGGGGCAACATTCAGTACTTC. Complete variable domain (other parts from reference TRBV7-9 and TRBJ2-4): DTGVSQNPRHKITKRGQNVTFRCDPISEHNRLYWYRQTLGQGPEFLTYFQNEAQLEKSRLLSDRFSAERPKGSFSTLEIQRTEQGDSAMYLCASSQRPGGNIQYFGAGTRLSVL.

The rearrangement links TRBV7-9 to TRBJ1-2; D perhaps matches TRBD1 (6 bases). V was pared by 3 bases and J by 3 bases, with 14 bases between. Germline CDR1 SEHNR, CDR2 FQNEAQ (reference sequence). The length of the CDR3 is 15 residues. DNA of the CDR3: TGTGCCAGCAGCTTGGCGCGAGGGGGATACTATGGCTACACCTTC. Translation gives CASSLARGGYYGYTF.

This clonotype was seen only a few times. This rearrangement joins TRBV7-9 to TRBJ2-7; the D gene could be TRBD1 or TRBD2 (5 bases each). The CDR3 covers 16 residues. Germline V lookup: CDR1 SEHNR, CDR2 FQNEAQ (reference sequence). The V gene lost 5 bases and the J gene lost 0 bases, with 17 bases spanning the gap. The CDR3 spells CASSPATDYISYEQYF. CDR3 nucleotide sequence: TGTGCCAGCAGCCCCGCGACAGACTATATCTCCTACGAGCAGTACTTC.

In its sample, this clonotype was seen a few times. V and J are TRBV19 and TRBJ2-2; D possibly corresponds to TRBD2 (5 bases). The germline V and J ends were trimmed by 3 bases and 3 bases, with 17 bases remaining between them. The CDR3 totals 17 residues. Germline V gene lookup returns CDR1 LNHDA and CDR2 SQIVND (reference sequence). In DNA form, the CDR3 reads TGTGCCAGTAGTATCCCCAATGGCGGGTCATACACCGGGGAGCTGTTTTTT. Translating gives CASSIPNGGSYTGELFF.

This clonotype was detected many times. The chain combines TRBV7-9 with TRBJ2-3; D is uncertain. Germline lookup yields CDR1 SEHNR and CDR2 FQNEAQ (reference sequence). The CDR3 spans 14 residues. Trimming took off 1 base at V and 6 bases at J, with 11 bases between the two ends. The CDR3 region has the DNA TGTGCCAGCAGCTTAGAGTTGGCCTCGGATACGCAGTATTTT. Its protein is CASSLELASDTQYF. Full variable domain (outside the CDR3, taken from reference TRBV7-9 and TRBJ2-3): DTGVSQNPRHKITKRGQNVTFRCDPISEHNRLYWYRQTLGQGPEFLTYFQNEAQLEKSRLLSDRFSAERPKGSFSTLEIQRTEQGDSAMYLCASSLELASDTQYFGPGTRLTVL.

This clonotype was found a few times. The CDR3 spells CASSQDRWNTEAFF. The CDR3 nucleotides are TGCGCCAGCAGCCAAGATAGATGGAACACTGAAGCTTTCTTT. The chain joins TRBV4-3 to TRBJ1-1; D not resolved. V dropped 0 bases and J dropped 1 base, with 6 bases sitting between them. CDR1 is LGHNA, CDR2 YSLEER, per germline. This CDR3 has 14 residues.

This chain connects TRBV20-1 to TRBJ2-7; 10 bases are shared with TRBD2. Germline V lookup: CDR1 DFQATT, CDR2 SNEGSKA (reference sequence). CDR3 length equals 14 residues. The junction had 6 bases not matched to a gene; V was cut back by 5 bases and J by 2 bases. The CDR3 loop is CSAQASGGPYEQYF. The CDR3 DNA reads TGCAGTGCTCAGGCTAGCGGGGGACCCTACGAGCAGTACTTC.

This clonotype was recorded a few times. V and J are TRBV28 and TRBJ1-1; possible D gene TRBD1, 5 bases. The CDR3 totals 14 residues. CDR1 and CDR2 (germline): MDHEN, SYDVKM. Deletions cut 5 bases from V and 4 bases from J, with 14 bases between. The CDR3 is CASSPDAGSTEAFF. The CDR3 nucleotides are TGTGCCAGCAGTCCCGACGCAGGGTCCACTGAAGCTTTCTTT. Full variable domain (outside the CDR3, taken from reference TRBV28 and TRBJ1-1): DVKVTQSSRYLVKRTGEKVFLECVQDMDHENMFWYRQDPGLGLRLIYFSYDVKMKEKGDIPEGYSVSREKKERFSLILESASTNQTSMYLCASSPDAGSTEAFFGQGTRLTVV.

CDR3 region: CASSISVSSGELFF. In DNA, the CDR3 is TGTGCCAGTAGTATTTCAGTTTCTTCCGGGGAGCTGTTTTTT. This rearrangement joins TRBV19 to TRBJ2-2; D gene uncertain. Germline CDR1 and CDR2: LNHDA and SQIVND (reference sequence). The CDR3 has 14 amino acids. Between the trimmed V and J ends, which lost 3 bases and 6 bases, there was a span of 11 bases.

This clonotype was observed at least ten times. The chain combines TRBV7-2 with TRBJ2-1; 7 bases are shared with TRBD2. CDR1 and CDR2 (germline): SGHTA, FQGNSA. V lost 5 bases and J lost 1; bases outside the gene matches: 5. The CDR3 sequence is 15 residues long. CDR3 sequence: CASSQLAASYNEQFF. In DNA form, the CDR3 reads TGTGCCAGCAGCCAGCTAGCGGCATCCTACAATGAGCAGTTCTTC.

The chain combines TRBV5-6 with TRBJ1-1; D perhaps matches TRBD1 (5 bases). V lost 0 bases to trimming and J lost 2 bases, with 20 bases between them. Germline V gene data show CDR1 as SGHDT and CDR2 as YYEEEE. The CDR3 has 18 residues. For the CDR3, the DNA is TGTGCCAGCAGCTTGGCCCTTCGACCCTACGGGGGTAACACTGAAGCTTTCTTT. Translating gives CASSLALRPYGGNTEAFF.

V is TRBV6-6 and J is TRBJ2-5; tentative D call: TRBD2 (7 bases). The V gene lost 7 bases and the J gene lost 5 bases, with 11 bases spanning the gap. This CDR3 is built from 12 residues. Germline lookup yields CDR1 MNHNY and CDR2 SVGAGI (reference sequence). The CDR3 sequence: CASMGGLETQYF. The DNA of the CDR3 is TGTGCCAGCATGGGGGGGCTGGAGACCCAGTACTTC.

The chain combines TRBV4-1 with TRBJ2-1, with D tentatively TRBD2 (5 bases). Trimming cost V 6 bases and J 9 bases, with 15 bases left between them. This CDR3 has 13 residues. Germline CDR1 MGHRA, CDR2 YSYEKL. The CDR3 coding sequence is TGCGCCAGCAGTGGTGAACTAGACCCTGAGCAGTTCTTC. This sequence encodes CASSGELDPEQFF.

The chain couples TRBV5-6 to TRBJ1-5; no firm D call. The V end was cut by 4 bases, the J end by 5 bases, with 16 bases between. This CDR3 spans 15 amino acids. Germline CDR1 is SGHDT and CDR2 is YYEEEE. The DNA for the CDR3 is TGTGCCAGCAGCACGCATGCCGCTGTATATCAGCCCCAGCATTTT. Translating gives CASSTHAAVYQPQHF.

The chain carries TRBV7-2 and TRBJ2-1; D is unclear. The CDR3 sequence is 17 residues long. Per germline, CDR1 SGHTA and CDR2 FQGNSA. V shed 1 base and J shed 0 bases, with 13 bases lying between them. CDR3 region: CASSLDWRSLSYNEQFF. The CDR3 DNA follows: TGTGCCAGCAGCTTAGATTGGAGATCCCTCTCCTACAATGAGCAGTTCTTC.

This clonotype came up a few times. V is TRBV5-1 and J is TRBJ1-2; 10 positions agree with TRBD1. The V gene end was trimmed by 3 bases and the J gene end by 5 bases; junction bases not matched to a gene: 7. The CDR3 consists of 15 residues. Germline V gene sequence: CDR1 SGHRS, CDR2 YFSETQ. The DNA for the CDR3 is TGCGCCAGCAGCTCGGGGACAGGGGTCTGGTATGGCTACACCTTC. This codes for CASSSGTGVWYGYTF.

Turning to this clonotype: One end of the junction varies from germline; a read error may be responsible. V and J are TRBV11-2 and TRBJ1-2, with a possible D match to TRBD1 (5 bases). Germline V gives CDR1 SGHAT, CDR2 FQNNGV. The CDR3 contains 12 residues. CDR3 protein: CASSPRRDPFLF. In DNA form, the CDR3 reads TGTGCCAGCAGCCCCCGCCGGGACCCCTTCCTCTTC.

A few counts support this clonotype. V and J are TRBV7-9 and TRBJ2-5, with TRBD1 as a possible D gene (6 bases). Trimming shortened V by 3 bases and J by 3 bases, and 20 bases separated the two germline ends. The germline CDR1 and CDR2 sequences are SEHNR and FQNEAQ (reference sequence). The CDR3 is 17 residues long. Here the CDR3 reads CASSLPGQLLAKETQYF. In DNA, the CDR3 is TGTGCCAGCAGCTTGCCAGGACAGCTTCTCGCGAAAGAGACCCAGTACTTC.

The chain carries TRBV28 and TRBJ2-1, with D maybe TRBD2 (5 bases). The CDR3 has 13 amino acids. Trimming left V 7 bases short and J 3 bases short, with 10 bases between. Germline CDR1 and CDR2: MDHEN and SYDVKM. CDR3 DNA sequence: TGTGCCAGCACCCTCGGGGTCTACAATGAGCAGTTCTTC. It translates to CASTLGVYNEQFF.

The CDR3 sequence is CASSSERGGVETQYF. The CDR3 DNA reads TGTGCCAGCAGCTCAGAGCGGGGAGGAGTAGAGACCCAGTACTTC. The genes are TRBV11-2 and TRBJ2-5; 7 bases map to TRBD2. V gave up 4 bases and J gave up 4 bases; unmatched junction bases: 9. CDR3 size: 15 residues. CDR1 and CDR2 (germline): SGHAT, FQNNGV. The full variable domain, in which reference TRBV11-2 and TRBJ2-5 provide the parts outside the CDR3, is EAGVAQSPRYKIIEKRQSVAFWCNPISGHATLYWYQQILGQGPKLLIQFQNNGVVDDSQLPKDRFSAERLKGVDSTLKIQPAKLEDSAVYLCASSSERGGVETQYFGPGTRLLVL.